Listed below are T cell receptor beta chains from one sample, sequenced in a study of PD-1 blockade in classical Hodgkin lymphoma. TCRdb's copy holds only in-frame clones and misses some; the assay was immunoSEQ multiplex PCR. The sample holds around 14,000 clones, 91% seen once. Sequenced sample: CD8+ T cells from blood. The source of these receptors is a human donor with classical Hodgkin lymphoma. Each CDR3 is given with its conserved first and last residue. Each record gives: J gene, clone size, V gene, D gene, CDR3 DNA, CDR3 protein. D genes are given only for firm matches. Size tells how often a clone was seen (once, few, many) or the class of an expanded clone, and some rows leave it out.

TRBJ2-7 | . | TRBV28 | . | TGTGCCAGCAGTTTATGGTACAGGGTCTACGAGCAGTACTTC | CASSLWYRVYEQYF
TRBJ1-1 | . | TRBV4-1 | . | TGCGCCAGCAGGCCTACAGGGCCAACAGAAGCTTTCTTT | CASRPTGPTEAFF
TRBJ2-4 | . | TRBV6-5 | TRBD2 | TGTGCCAGCGGACTAGCGGCAAACATTCAGTACTTC | CASGLAANIQYF
TRBJ2-1 | . | TRBV27 | TRBD2 | TGTGCCAGCAGTTTAACGGGGGGGGTTGAGCAGTTCTTC | CASSLTGGVEQFF
TRBJ2-7 | . | TRBV13 | TRBD1 | TGTGCCAGCAGCTTAAGGGACAGGGGCTCCTACGAGCAGTACTTC | CASSLRDRGSYEQYF
TRBJ2-7 | . | TRBV11-2 | TRBD2 | TGTGCCAGCAGCCCCACCGGGGGGAGCCCCTACGAGCAGTACTTC | CASSPTGGSPYEQYF
TRBJ2-1 | . | TRBV6-1 | . | TGTGCCAGCAGTGCCCGACTGGCCCCGGGGGAGCAGTTCTTC | CASSARLAPGEQFF
TRBJ2-7 | . | TRBV28 | . | TGTGCCAGCAGTTTCCACGGGGTCGGAACCTACGAGCAGTACTTC | CASSFHGVGTYEQYF
TRBJ2-1 | . | TRBV9 | TRBD1 | TGTGCCAGCAGCGTATTGGCGACAGGGAATGAGCAGTTCTTC | CASSVLATGNEQFF
TRBJ2-3 | . | TRBV28 | . | TGTGCCAGCAGCCTCGATACAGATACGCAGTATTTT | CASSLDTDTQYF
TRBJ2-4 | . | TRBV6-5 | TRBD2 | TGTGCCACCCTCGGACTAGCTGGAAACATTCAGTACTTC | CATLGLAGNIQYF
TRBJ2-2 | . | TRBV7-9 | TRBD1 | TGTGCCAGCAGCTCAGTTGGGGACAGGGATCGCTCCGGGGAGCTGTTTTTT | CASSSVGDRDRSGELFF
TRBJ1-5 | few | TRBV18 | . | TGTGCCAGCTCACCGAAGGCGGGTGGGGCTGGCAATCAGCCCCAGCATTTT | CASSPKAGGAGNQPQHF
TRBJ2-3 | once | TRBV5-1 | TRBD2 | TGCGCCAGCAGCCCGCGTACTAGCGGGTTGTTAGATACGCAGTATTTT | CASSPRTSGLLDTQYF
TRBJ1-1 | . | TRBV13 | TRBD1 | TGTGCCAGCGGGGGACAGGGTCCTCAAGCTTTCTTT | CASGGQGPQAFF
TRBJ2-7 | . | TRBV5-5 | TRBD2 | TGTGCCAGCAGCTCCCCGGGACTAGCGGGGCTTTGGGAGCAGTACTTC | CASSSPGLAGLWEQYF
TRBJ2-1 | . | TRBV5-4 | . | TGTGCCAGCAGCTTTGGGACGGAGACCTACAATGAGCAGTTCTTC | CASSFGTETYNEQFF
TRBJ1-5 | . | TRBV6-1 | TRBD1 | TGTGCCAGCAGTGAAGAGGTAGGGACAGGAGCGATTCCCCAGCATTTT | CASSEEVGTGAIPQHF
TRBJ2-2 | . | TRBV5-1 | TRBD2 | TGCGCCAGCAGCTGGCCTAGCGGACTGAACACCGGGGAGCTGTTTTTT | CASSWPSGLNTGELFF
TRBJ1-5 | . | TRBV28 | . | TGTGCCAGCACCCCCCCGTATAGCAATCAGCCCCAGCATTTT | CASTPPYSNQPQHF
TRBJ2-1 | . | TRBV6-5 | TRBD2 | TGTGCCAGCAGTACCGGACTAGTTAATAGTGAGCAGTTCTTC | CASSTGLVNSEQFF
TRBJ2-7 | . | TRBV28 | . | TGTGCCAGCAGCTTTATGAGGGGAACTCACGAGCAGTACTTC | CASSFMRGTHEQYF
TRBJ2-1 | . | TRBV27 | . | TGTGCCAGCAGCACAGTTGGTGCCAATGAGCAGTTCTTC | CASSTVGANEQFF
TRBJ1-2 | . | TRBV19 | TRBD1 | TGTGCCAGTAGCCCAACAGGGGGCCCTTTCTATGGCTACACCTTC | CASSPTGGPFYGYTF
TRBJ2-2 | . | TRBV29-1 | TRBD1 | TGCAGCGTTGAAGGGGTGGCAGGGGGCCCCGGGGAGCTGTTTTTT | CSVEGVAGGPGELFF
TRBJ2-3 | . | TRBV7-3 | . | TGTGCCAGCAGCTTAATCGGGGCGAGCACAGATACGCAGTATTTT | CASSLIGASTDTQYF
TRBJ1-1 | . | TRBV7-3 | . | TGTGCCAGCAGCTCTGGTGTGGGTGAAGCTTTCTTT | CASSSGVGEAFF
TRBJ1-5 | . | TRBV10-2 | . | TGCGCCAGCAGTGAGTCCGGGAGACCCCAGCATTTT | CASSESGRPQHF
TRBJ2-7 | once | TRBV7-9 | . | TGTGCCAGCAACCCGGCTTCCGCGGGCGAGCAGTACTTC | CASNPASAGEQYF
TRBJ2-3 | . | TRBV4-1 | TRBD1 | TGCGCCAGCAGCCACTTGGGACAGTCGGGGACAGATACGCAGTATTTT | CASSHLGQSGTDTQYF
TRBJ2-3 | . | TRBV28 | . | TGTGCCAGCAGTTCCCCCCCAGACACAGATACGCAGTATTTT | CASSSPPDTDTQYF
TRBJ2-5 | . | TRBV25-1 | . | TGTGCCAGCAGTGACGATAGGGTAGAGTTTTACCAAGAGACCCAGTACTTC | CASSDDRVEFYQETQYF
TRBJ1-2 | . | TRBV10-3 | . | TGTGCCATCAGTGACCCGAATTATATATCTCGCTATGGCTACACCTTC | CAISDPNYISRYGYTF
TRBJ2-7 | . | TRBV5-6 | TRBD2 | TGTGCCAGCAGCTTGGTACTAGCGGGAATTGCGTCCTACGAGCAGTACTTC | CASSLVLAGIASYEQYF
TRBJ1-1 | . | TRBV6-1 | . | TGTGCCAGCAGTGAAGCGTTATGGGCGGGGACAAACACTGAAGCTTTCTTT | CASSEALWAGTNTEAFF
TRBJ2-7 | . | TRBV19 | . | TGTGCCAGTAGTCCAGGACCCTGGGCGGATCACGAGCAGTACTTC | CASSPGPWADHEQYF
TRBJ2-7 | once | TRBV28 | TRBD2 | TGTGCCAGCAGCTATGGGACTAGCGGGACTTACGAGCAGTACTTC | CASSYGTSGTYEQYF
TRBJ1-1 | . | TRBV7-9 | . | TGTGCCAGCAGCCTCGGGGTGGTCCGGGCTTTCTTT | CASSLGVVRAFF
TRBJ2-5 | few | TRBV4-1 | TRBD2 | TGCGCCAGCAGCCAAGTACTAGCGGAAGAGACCCAGTACTTC | CASSQVLAEETQYF
TRBJ1-1 | . | TRBV5-4 | . | TGTGCCAGCAGCTTAGGGGGACTTGAAGCTTTCTTT | CASSLGGLEAFF
TRBJ2-3 | . | TRBV5-6 | TRBD2 | TGTGCCAGCAGTTTAGCGGGAGGTCTAGCAGATACGCAGTATTTT | CASSLAGGLADTQYF
TRBJ2-3 | . | TRBV11-2 | TRBD2 | TGTGCCAGCAGCTCTAGCGGACTCCAGGATACGCAGTATTTT | CASSSSGLQDTQYF
TRBJ1-2 | . | TRBV27 | . | TGTGCCAGCAGATCAGCGTACTATGGCTACACCTTC | CASRSAYYGYTF
TRBJ1-5 | . | TRBV28 | . | TGTGCCAGCAGTCGGACAATACTTAGCAATCAGCCCCAGCATTTT | CASSRTILSNQPQHF
TRBJ2-7 | . | TRBV6-6 | . | TGTGCCAGCAGTTACGGGACGGACGAGCAGTACTTC | CASSYGTDEQYF
TRBJ1-2 | . | TRBV6-5 | . | TGTGCCAGCAGCGAAGGGGAGGGCTACACCTTC | CASSEGEGYTF
TRBJ2-7 | . | TRBV9 | TRBD1 | TGTGCCAGCACCCCTGGGTTGCGACAGGGTGTCGACGAGCAGTACTTC | CASTPGLRQGVDEQYF
TRBJ1-1 | . | TRBV6-6 | . | TGTGCCAGCACCCATGAGCTGAACACTGAAGCTTTCTTT | CASTHELNTEAFF
TRBJ2-6 | . | TRBV7-6 | . | TGTGCCAGCAGCCGGCGGTCTGGGGCCAACGTCCTGACTTTC | CASSRRSGANVLTF
TRBJ2-1 | . | TRBV9 | TRBD2 | TGTGCCAGCAGCGGTTTACTCGGCGGGGGCAATGAGCAGTTCTTC | CASSGLLGGGNEQFF
TRBJ2-5 | . | TRBV5-1 | TRBD1 | TGCGCCAGCAGGGTAACAGGGGGCTGGGAGACCCAGTACTTC | CASRVTGGWETQYF
TRBJ1-6 | . | TRBV7-6 | . | TGTGCCAGCAGCCGATCCGGGGGTGGTTCACCCCTCCACTTT | CASSRSGGGSPLHF
TRBJ2-6 | . | TRBV11-2 | . | TGTGCCAGCAGCTTAGTAGGGGCCGGGGCCAACGTCCTGACTTTC | CASSLVGAGANVLTF
TRBJ2-2 | . | TRBV6-4 | TRBD2 | TGTGCCGCGGTAGGGGCGGGAGGGGGGACCGGGGAGCTGTTTTTT | CAAVGAGGGTGELFF